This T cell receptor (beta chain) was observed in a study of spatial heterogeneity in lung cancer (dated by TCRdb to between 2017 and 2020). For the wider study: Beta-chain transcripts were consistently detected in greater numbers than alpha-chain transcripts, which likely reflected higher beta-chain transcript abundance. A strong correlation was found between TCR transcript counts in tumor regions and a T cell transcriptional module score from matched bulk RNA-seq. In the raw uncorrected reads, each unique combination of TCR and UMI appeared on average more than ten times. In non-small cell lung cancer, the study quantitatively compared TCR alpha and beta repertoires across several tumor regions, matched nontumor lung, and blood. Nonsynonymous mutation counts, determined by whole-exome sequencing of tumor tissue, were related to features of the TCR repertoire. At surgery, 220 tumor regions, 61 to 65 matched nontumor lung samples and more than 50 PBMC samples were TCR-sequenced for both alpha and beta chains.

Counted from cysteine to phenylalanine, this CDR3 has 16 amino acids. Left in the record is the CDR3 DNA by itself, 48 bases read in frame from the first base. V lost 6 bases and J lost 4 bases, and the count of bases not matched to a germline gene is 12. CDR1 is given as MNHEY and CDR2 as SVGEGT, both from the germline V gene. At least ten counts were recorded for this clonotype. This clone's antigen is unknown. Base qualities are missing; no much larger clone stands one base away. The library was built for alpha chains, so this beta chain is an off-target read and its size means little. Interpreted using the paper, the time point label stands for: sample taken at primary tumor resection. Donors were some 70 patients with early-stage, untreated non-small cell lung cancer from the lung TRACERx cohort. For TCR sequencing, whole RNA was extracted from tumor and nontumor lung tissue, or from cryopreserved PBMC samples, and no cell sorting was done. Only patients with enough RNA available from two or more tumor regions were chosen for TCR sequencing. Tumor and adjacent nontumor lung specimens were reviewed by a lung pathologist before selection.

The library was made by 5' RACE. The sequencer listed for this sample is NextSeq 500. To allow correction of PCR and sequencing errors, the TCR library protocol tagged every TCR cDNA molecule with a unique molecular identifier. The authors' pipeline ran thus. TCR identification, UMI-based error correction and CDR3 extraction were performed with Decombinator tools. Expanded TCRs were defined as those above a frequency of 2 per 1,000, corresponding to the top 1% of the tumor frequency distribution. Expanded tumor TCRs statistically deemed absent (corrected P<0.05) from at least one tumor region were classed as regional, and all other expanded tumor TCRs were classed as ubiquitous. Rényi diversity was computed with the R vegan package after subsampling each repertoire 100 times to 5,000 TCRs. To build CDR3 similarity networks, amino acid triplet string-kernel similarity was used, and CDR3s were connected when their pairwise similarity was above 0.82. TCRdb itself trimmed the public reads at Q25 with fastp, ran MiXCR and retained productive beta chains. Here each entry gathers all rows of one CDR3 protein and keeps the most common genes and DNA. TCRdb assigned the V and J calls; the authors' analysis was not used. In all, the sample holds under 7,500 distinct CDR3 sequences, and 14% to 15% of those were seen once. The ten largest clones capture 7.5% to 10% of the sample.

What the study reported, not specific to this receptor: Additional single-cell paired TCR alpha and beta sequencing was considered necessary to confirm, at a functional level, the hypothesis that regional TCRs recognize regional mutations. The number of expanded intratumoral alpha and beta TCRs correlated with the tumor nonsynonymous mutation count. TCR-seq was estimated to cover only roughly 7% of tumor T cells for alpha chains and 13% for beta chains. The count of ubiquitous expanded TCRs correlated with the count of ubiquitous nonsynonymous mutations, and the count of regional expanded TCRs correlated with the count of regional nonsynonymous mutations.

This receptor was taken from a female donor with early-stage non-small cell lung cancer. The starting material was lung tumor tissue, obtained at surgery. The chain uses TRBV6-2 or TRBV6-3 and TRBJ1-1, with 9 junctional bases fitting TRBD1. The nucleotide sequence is TGTGCCAGCAGGAACAGGGGGCTCGGGTTTGGCACTGAAGCTTTCTTT. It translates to CASRNRGLGFGTEAFF.